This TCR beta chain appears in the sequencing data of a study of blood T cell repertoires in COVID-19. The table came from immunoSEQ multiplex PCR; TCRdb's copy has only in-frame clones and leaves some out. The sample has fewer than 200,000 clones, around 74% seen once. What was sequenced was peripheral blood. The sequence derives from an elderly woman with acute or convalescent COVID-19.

CDR3 loop: CASSVGVGTPGGEQFF. Written as DNA, the CDR3 is TGTGCCAGCAGCGTAGGAGTTGGGACTCCCGGAGGGGAGCAGTTCTTC. This rearrangement joins TRBV9 to TRBJ2-1; D is possibly TRBD2 (6 bases). Trimming shortened V by 0 bases and J by 10 bases, and 20 bases separated the two germline ends. The CDR3 covers 16 residues. In germline, CDR1 is SGDLS, CDR2 YYNGEE.